A single sample gave rise to the 21 T cell receptor beta chains below, sequenced in a study of T cells in localized non-small cell lung cancer. This table comes from immunoSEQ multiplex PCR, and its TCRdb copy is limited to in-frame clones, with some not included. Of more than 750 clones in the sample, around 21% were seen once. The sample was normal lung tissue next to the tumor, taken before any cancer treatment. The receptor set was obtained from a man aged 40 to 70 with stage III lung adenocarcinoma.

V usage is TRBV6-8 and J usage is TRBJ1-2; TRBD1 might be the D (6 bases). This CDR3 has 12 amino acids. CDR1 MNHGY and CDR2 SAAAGT come from the germline V gene. Trimming left V 5 bases short and J 14 bases short, with 18 bases between. CDR3 DNA sequence: TGTGCCAGCAGTGATTTGGGGGCAATTAGAACCTTC. It encodes CASSDLGAIRTF.

This clone is categorized as large. The chain uses TRBV11-3 and TRBJ2-1, with TRBD2 identical over 9 bases. Looked up from germline, CDR1 is SGHNT and CDR2 is YENEEA. The CDR3 length is 14 residues. Unmatched junction bases numbered 6, after V lost 5 bases and J lost 7 bases. CDR3 DNA: TGTGCCAGCAGCAGAATAGCGGGGGCTAATGAGCAGTTCTTC. Translated, it gives CASSRIAGANEQFF.

By share of the sample, this clone is hyperexpanded. The V call is TRBV9, the J call TRBJ2-1; 9 nucleotides match TRBD2. Losses at the gene ends were 5 bases for V and 9 bases for J; bases not matched to a gene: 6. Germline CDR1 is SGDLS and CDR2 is YYNGEE. The CDR3 runs 13 residues. The CDR3 region is CASSDGLAPEQFF. The CDR3 DNA reads as TGTGCCAGCAGTGATGGACTAGCGCCTGAGCAGTTCTTC.

This clone is medium-sized by share. V and J are TRBV11-3 and TRBJ2-1; 8 bases line up with TRBD1. Trimming cost V 3 bases and J 0 bases; bases outside gene matches: 7. Germline V CDR1 and CDR2: SGHNT, YENEEA. The CDR3 is 17 residues long. CDR3 in amino acids: CASSFPDRGGSYNEQFF. Written as DNA, the CDR3 is TGTGCCAGCAGCTTCCCCGACAGGGGAGGCTCCTACAATGAGCAGTTCTTC.

This clone appeared a few times. The chain carries TRBV11-3 and TRBJ2-3; 9 nucleotides match TRBD1. With 3 bases clipped from V and 6 bases from J, the junction kept 10 bases outside the gene matches. The CDR3 covers 16 residues. The germline V gene encodes CDR1 SGHNT and CDR2 YENEEA. The CDR3 DNA follows: TGTGCCAGCAGCTTGATTCCGGGACAGGGAGTGGATACGCAGTATTTT. Translated: CASSLIPGQGVDTQYF.

In its sample, this clone ranks as medium-sized (0.01 to 0.1%). The V call is TRBV2, the J call TRBJ1-5; weak D call: TRBD1 (6 bases). V lost 4 bases and J 7 bases, leaving 20 bases between the germline ends. The CDR3 is 16 residues long. From germline, CDR1 is SNHLY and CDR2 FYNNEI. CDR3 sequence (DNA): TGTGCCAGCAGTGCCTCTAGGGGGGTGGGGAAGCAGCCCCAGCATTTT. It translates to CASSASRGVGKQPQHF.

This clone is labeled as medium-sized. The chain employs TRBV9 and TRBJ2-7; 9 nucleotides match TRBD2. CDR1 and CDR2 from the germline V gene are SGDLS and YYNGEE. V dropped 5 bases and J dropped 6; count of bases not matched to a gene: 9. CDR3 length equals 14 residues. The chain's CDR3 is CASSPGLAAREQYF. The CDR3 nucleotides are TGTGCCAGCAGTCCGGGACTAGCCGCGCGCGAGCAGTACTTC.

This clone was detected a few times. The V call is TRBV6-8, the J call TRBJ2-5; TRBD2 is a possible D gene (6 bases). The V end lost 8 bases, the J end lost 0 bases, and 7 bases lay between the germline ends. The CDR3 runs 12 residues. Germline CDR1 is MNHGY and CDR2 is SAAAGT. The CDR3 spells CASRGYQETQYF. The CDR3 DNA sequence: TGTGCCAGCCGGGGGTACCAAGAGACCCAGTACTTC.

This chain links TRBV5-1 with TRBJ2-3; D ambiguous. The CDR3 sequence is 15 residues long. Germline-derived CDR1 and CDR2 are SGHRS and YFSETQ. V was pared by 3 bases and J by 2 bases, with 13 bases between. CDR3 DNA sequence: TGCGCCAGCAGCTCCTCTTCCATTTACACAGATACGCAGTATTTT. Protein sequence: CASSSSSIYTDTQYF.

V and J are TRBV6-8 and TRBJ1-1, with TRBD1 as a possible D gene (5 bases). The CDR3 sequence is 16 residues long. The V end lost 5 bases, the J end lost 0 bases, and 16 bases lay between the germline ends. Germline CDR1 reads MNHGY; CDR2 reads SAAAGT. The DNA of the CDR3 is TGTGCCAGCAGTCCCCGTGCAGGGCTCATGAACACTGAAGCTTTCTTT. This codes for CASSPRAGLMNTEAFF.

This clone was observed a handful of times. The chain combines TRBV6-8 with TRBJ1-2; the match to TRBD1 covers 9 bases. V lost 8 bases, J lost 13 bases, and 14 bases stayed unmatched. This CDR3 region has 13 residues. Germline values: CDR1 MNHGY, CDR2 SAAAGT. CDR3 region: CASFESTGGARTF. As DNA, the CDR3 is TGTGCCAGCTTCGAAAGCACAGGGGGCGCGCGCACCTTC.

This clone appeared a few times. The CDR3 spells CAISESGYYGYTF. The CDR3 DNA follows: TGTGCCATCAGTGAGTCGGGGTACTATGGCTACACCTTC. This chain joins TRBV10-3 and TRBJ1-2; D is unclear. The CDR3 has 13 residues. The germline CDR1 and CDR2 sequences are ENHRY and SYGVKD. V gave up 0 bases and J gave up 3 bases, with 5 bases separating them.

Within the sample, this clone is medium-sized (0.01 to 0.1%). J is TRBJ1-6 and V is TRBV11-3, with a weak D call TRBD1 (6 bases). The CDR3 has 14 residues. Germline-derived CDR1 and CDR2 are SGHNT and YENEEA. V dropped 5 bases and J dropped 8 bases, with 13 bases sitting between them. CDR3 coding DNA: TGTGCCAGCAGCCCCCGGGGGGCAGATTCACCCCTCCACTTT. This codes for CASSPRGADSPLHF.

This clone was counted a few times. V usage is TRBV19 and J usage is TRBJ2-7, with 8 positions matching TRBD1. The CDR3 has 15 amino acids. Germline assignment: CDR1 LNHDA and CDR2 SQIVND (reference sequence). Unmatched junction bases numbered 8, after V lost 5 bases and J lost 2 bases. The CDR3 loop reads CASSGLMGQAYEQYF. The CDR3 DNA reads as TGTGCCAGTAGTGGCCTGATGGGACAGGCCTACGAGCAGTACTTC. The whole variable domain, filled in from reference TRBV19 and TRBJ2-7, reads DGGITQSPKYLFRKEGQNVTLSCEQNLNHDAMYWYRQDPGQGLRLIYYSQIVNDFQKGDIAEGYSVSREKKESFPLTVTSAQKNPTAFYLCASSGLMGQAYEQYFGPGTRLTVT.

The chain is built from TRBV30 and TRBJ2-3, with TRBD1 matching 10 bases. V lost 3 bases, J lost 7 bases, and 7 bases stayed unmatched. The germline CDR1 and CDR2 sequences are GTSNPN and SVGIG (reference sequence). This CDR3 has 14 residues. The CDR3 is CAWRLTGGAYTQYF. CDR3 DNA sequence: TGTGCCTGGAGGCTGACAGGGGGCGCTTATACGCAGTATTTT.

This chain connects TRBV11-3 to TRBJ2-1, with TRBD2 matching over 12 bases. CDR3 length equals 15 residues. The germline V gene has CDR1 SGHNT and CDR2 YENEEA. The V and J ends lost 5 bases and 4 bases, in that order; junction bases with no gene match: 3. DNA of the CDR3: TGTGCCAGCAGCAGACTAGCGGGGGTATACAATGAGCAGTTCTTC. As protein: CASSRLAGVYNEQFF.

The chain combines TRBV19 with TRBJ2-7; D is ambiguous. The germline V gene has CDR1 LNHDA and CDR2 SQIVND (reference sequence). Trimming removed 3 bases from V and 2 bases from J, with 8 bases in between. This CDR3 has 13 residues. The CDR3, as DNA: TGTGCCAGTAGTATCAGCCAGGCCTACGAGCAGTACTTC. The encoded protein is CASSISQAYEQYF.

The chain uses TRBV29-1 and TRBJ2-3, with D perhaps being TRBD1 or TRBD2 (6 bases each). Germline-derived CDR1 and CDR2 are SQVTM and ANQGSEA. The CDR3 runs to 16 residues. With 3 bases removed from V and 2 bases from J, the gap between germline ends came to 18 bases. Here the CDR3 reads CSVDGGGALDTDTQYF. CDR3 DNA: TGCAGCGTTGATGGAGGGGGAGCCCTGGACACAGATACGCAGTATTTT.

The chain links TRBV19 to TRBJ2-5, with D possibly called TRBD1 or TRBD2 (5 bases each). The ends were cut back, 4 bases at V and 5 bases at J, with 5 bases in the middle. Germline-derived CDR1 and CDR2 are LNHDA and SQIVND (reference sequence). The length of the CDR3 is 11 residues. CDR3 protein: CASSRGETQYF. In DNA form, the CDR3 reads TGTGCCAGTAGTAGGGGGGAGACCCAGTACTTC.

This clone is medium-sized (0.01 to 0.1%). The rearrangement links TRBV6-8 to TRBJ1-5; TRBD1 matches 8 bases. Germline-derived CDR1 and CDR2 are MNHGY and SAAAGT. V lost 8 bases and J lost 2; bases outside the gene matches: 14. CDR3 size: 17 residues. CDR3 DNA sequence: TGTGCCAGCTCTTGGGGACACCGGGGACAGGGCAATCAGCCCCAGCATTTT. Translated, it gives CASSWGHRGQGNQPQHF.

This clone has a handful of counts. The V call is TRBV11-3, the J call TRBJ2-7; unclear D gene. Trimming removed 2 bases from V and 2 bases from J, with 10 bases in between. Germline V gives CDR1 SGHNT, CDR2 YENEEA. The CDR3 totals 14 residues. In nucleotides, the CDR3 is TGTGCCAGCAGCTTAAGGGCAGGTCCCTACGAGCAGTACTTC. Translated, it gives CASSLRAGPYEQYF.